This T cell receptor beta chain was profiled in a study of T cells in Graves' hyperthyroidism and ophthalmopathy. Findings of the study overall: The model's output predicted ophthalmopathy at a median of 6.5 months prior to onset.

V shed 4 bases and J 1 base; nucleotides not matched to a gene: 6. The germline V gene has CDR1 LNHDA and CDR2 SQIVND (reference sequence). This CDR3 is built from 17 residues. No progression to ophthalmopathy during 18 months of follow-up defined stable disease. Uncontrolled infections, other autoimmune diseases, pregnancy or lactation led to exclusion of patients. From RNA transcripts, TCR beta CDR3 regions were amplified. The TCR CDR3 was amplified in a first-round RT-PCR using the HTBI primer set. TCRdb used MiXCR to reprocess the multiplex PCR reads, holding one entry per CDR3 protein. The sample has 340,000 or so distinct CDR3 sequences, over 20% seen once. With respect to this clonotype: The antigen remains undetermined.

The TCR was taken from a woman aged 50 to 60 with Graves' hyperthyroidism. Sequenced input: blood. The chain recombines TRBV19 with TRBJ2-3; 12 bases match TRBD2. The CDR3 region has the DNA TGTGCCAGTAGTACCAGACTAGCGGGAGTAGGCACAGATACGCAGTATTTT. As protein: CASSTRLAGVGTDTQYF.